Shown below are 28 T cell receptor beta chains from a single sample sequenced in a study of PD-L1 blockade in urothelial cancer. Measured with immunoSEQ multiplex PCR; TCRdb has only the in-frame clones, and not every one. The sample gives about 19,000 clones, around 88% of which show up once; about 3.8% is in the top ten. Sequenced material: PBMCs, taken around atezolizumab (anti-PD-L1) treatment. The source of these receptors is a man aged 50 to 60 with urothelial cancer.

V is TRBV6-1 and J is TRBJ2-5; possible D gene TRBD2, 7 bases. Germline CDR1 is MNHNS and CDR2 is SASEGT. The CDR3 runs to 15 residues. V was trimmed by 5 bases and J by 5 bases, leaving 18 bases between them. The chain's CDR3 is CASSLGEGGGETQYF. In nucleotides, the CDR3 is TGTGCCAGCAGTTTGGGGGAAGGGGGAGGGGAGACCCAGTACTTC.

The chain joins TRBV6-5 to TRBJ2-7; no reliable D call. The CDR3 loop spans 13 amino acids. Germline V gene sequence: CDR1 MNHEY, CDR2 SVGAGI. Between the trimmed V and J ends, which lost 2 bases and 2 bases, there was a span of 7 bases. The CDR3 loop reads CASSYDTAYEQYF. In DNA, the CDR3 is TGTGCCAGCAGTTACGACACCGCCTACGAGCAGTACTTC.

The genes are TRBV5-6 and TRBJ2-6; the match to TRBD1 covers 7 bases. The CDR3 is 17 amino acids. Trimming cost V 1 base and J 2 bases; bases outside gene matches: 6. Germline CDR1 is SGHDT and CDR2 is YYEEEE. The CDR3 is CASSLRTGGPGANVLTF. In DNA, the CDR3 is TGTGCCAGCAGCTTGAGGACAGGAGGTCCTGGGGCCAACGTCCTGACTTTC.

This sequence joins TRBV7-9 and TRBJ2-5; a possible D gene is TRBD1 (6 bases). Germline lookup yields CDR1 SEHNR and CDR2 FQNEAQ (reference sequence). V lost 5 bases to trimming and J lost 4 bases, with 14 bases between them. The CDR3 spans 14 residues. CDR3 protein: CASSPPNRVETQYF. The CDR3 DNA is TGTGCCAGCAGCCCCCCTAACAGGGTAGAGACCCAGTACTTC.

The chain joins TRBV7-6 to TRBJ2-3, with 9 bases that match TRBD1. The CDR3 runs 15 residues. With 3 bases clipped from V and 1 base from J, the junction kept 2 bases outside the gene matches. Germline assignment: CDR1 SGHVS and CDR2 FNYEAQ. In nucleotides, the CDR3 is TGTGCCAGCAGCTTCGGGACAGGGCGCACAGATACGCAGTATTTT. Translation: CASSFGTGRTDTQYF.

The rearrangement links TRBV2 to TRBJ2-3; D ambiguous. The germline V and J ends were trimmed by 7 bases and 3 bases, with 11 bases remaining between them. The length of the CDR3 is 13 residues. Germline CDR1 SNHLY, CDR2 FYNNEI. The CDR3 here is CASIGYVTDTQYF. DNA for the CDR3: TGTGCCAGCATCGGTTACGTTACAGATACGCAGTATTTT.

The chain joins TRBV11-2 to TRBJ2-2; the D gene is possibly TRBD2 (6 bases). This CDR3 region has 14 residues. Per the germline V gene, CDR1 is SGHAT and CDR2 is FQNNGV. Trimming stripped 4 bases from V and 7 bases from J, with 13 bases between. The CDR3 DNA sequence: TGTGCCAGCAGCTCCAGGAGGGCCGGCGGGGAGCTGTTTTTT. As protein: CASSSRRAGGELFF.

The CDR3 is CASSFQRGQGTTNYGYTF. In DNA, the CDR3 is TGTGCCAGCAGCTTCCAGAGGGGACAGGGGACAACTAACTATGGCTACACCTTC. The chain carries TRBV9 and TRBJ1-2; 10 bases are shared with TRBD1. The CDR3 contains 18 residues. Germline CDR1 and CDR2: SGDLS and YYNGEE. V gave up 4 bases and J gave up 0 bases; unmatched junction bases: 12.

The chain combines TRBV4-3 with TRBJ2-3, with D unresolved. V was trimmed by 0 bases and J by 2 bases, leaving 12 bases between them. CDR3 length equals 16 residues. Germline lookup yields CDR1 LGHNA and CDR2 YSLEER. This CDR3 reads CASSQDYPGSTDTQYF. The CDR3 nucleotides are TGCGCCAGCAGCCAAGATTACCCAGGTTCCACAGATACGCAGTATTTT.

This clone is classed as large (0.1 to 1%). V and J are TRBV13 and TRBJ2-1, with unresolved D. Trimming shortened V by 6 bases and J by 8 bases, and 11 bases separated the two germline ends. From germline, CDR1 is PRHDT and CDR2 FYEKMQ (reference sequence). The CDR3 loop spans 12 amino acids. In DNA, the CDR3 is TGTGCCAGCAGTCCTAATCGGGATGAGCAGTTCTTC. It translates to CASSPNRDEQFF.

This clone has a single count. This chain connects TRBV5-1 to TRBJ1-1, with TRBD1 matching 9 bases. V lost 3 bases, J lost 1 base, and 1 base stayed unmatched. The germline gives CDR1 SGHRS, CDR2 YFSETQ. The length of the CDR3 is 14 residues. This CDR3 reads CASSSGQGNTEAFF. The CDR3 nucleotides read TGCGCCAGCAGCTCGGGACAGGGGAACACTGAAGCTTTCTTT. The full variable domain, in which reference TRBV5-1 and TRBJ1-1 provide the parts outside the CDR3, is KAGVTQTPRYLIKTRGQQVTLSCSPISGHRSVSWYQQTPGQGLQFLFEYFSETQRNKGNFPGRFSGRQFSNSRSEMNVSTLELGDSALYLCASSSGQGNTEAFFGQGTRLTVV.

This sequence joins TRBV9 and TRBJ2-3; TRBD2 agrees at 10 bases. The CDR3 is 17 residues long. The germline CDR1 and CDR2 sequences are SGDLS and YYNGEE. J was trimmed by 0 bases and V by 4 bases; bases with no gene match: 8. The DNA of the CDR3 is TGTGCCAGCAGCACCAGGACTAGCGGCCCTAGCACAGATACGCAGTATTTT. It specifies CASSTRTSGPSTDTQYF.

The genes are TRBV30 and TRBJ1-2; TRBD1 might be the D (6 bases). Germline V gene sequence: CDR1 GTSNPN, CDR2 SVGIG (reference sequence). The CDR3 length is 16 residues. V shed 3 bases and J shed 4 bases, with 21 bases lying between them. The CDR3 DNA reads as TGTGCCTGGAGCCCCCCGGGACAACAGAGATTCTATGGCTACACCTTC. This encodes CAWSPPGQQRFYGYTF.

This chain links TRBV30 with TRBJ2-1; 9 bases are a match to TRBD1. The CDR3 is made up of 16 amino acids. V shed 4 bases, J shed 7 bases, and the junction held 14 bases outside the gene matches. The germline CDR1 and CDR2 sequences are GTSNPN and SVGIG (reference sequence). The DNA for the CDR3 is TGTGCCTGGAAACGGAAGTCGGGACAGGGCTCGAATGAGCAGTTCTTC. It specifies CAWKRKSGQGSNEQFF.

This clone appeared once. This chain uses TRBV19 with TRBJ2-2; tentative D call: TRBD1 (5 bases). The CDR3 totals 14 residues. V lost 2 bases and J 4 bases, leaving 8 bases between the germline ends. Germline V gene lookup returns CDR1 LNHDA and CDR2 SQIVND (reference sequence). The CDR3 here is CASSIQGATGELFF. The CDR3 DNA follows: TGTGCCAGTAGTATACAGGGTGCCACCGGGGAGCTGTTTTTT.

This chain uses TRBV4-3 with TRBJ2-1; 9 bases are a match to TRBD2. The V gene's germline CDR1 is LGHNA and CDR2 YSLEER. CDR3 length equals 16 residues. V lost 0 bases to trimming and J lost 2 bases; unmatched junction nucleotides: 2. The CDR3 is CASSQEAGGPYNEQFF. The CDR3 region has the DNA TGCGCCAGCAGCCAAGAAGCGGGAGGACCCTACAATGAGCAGTTCTTC.

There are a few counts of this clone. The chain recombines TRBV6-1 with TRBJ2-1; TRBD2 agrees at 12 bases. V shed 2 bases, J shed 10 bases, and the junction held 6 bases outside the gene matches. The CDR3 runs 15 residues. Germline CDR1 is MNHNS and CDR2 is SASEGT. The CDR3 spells CASSERLAGGAEQFF. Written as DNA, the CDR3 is TGTGCCAGCAGTGAACGGCTAGCGGGGGGGGCCGAGCAGTTCTTC.

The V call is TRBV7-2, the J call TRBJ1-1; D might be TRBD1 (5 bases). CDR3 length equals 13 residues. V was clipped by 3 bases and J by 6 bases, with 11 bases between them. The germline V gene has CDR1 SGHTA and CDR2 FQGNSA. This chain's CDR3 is CASSFLGGAEAFF. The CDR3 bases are TGTGCCAGCAGCTTCTTGGGAGGGGCTGAAGCTTTCTTT.

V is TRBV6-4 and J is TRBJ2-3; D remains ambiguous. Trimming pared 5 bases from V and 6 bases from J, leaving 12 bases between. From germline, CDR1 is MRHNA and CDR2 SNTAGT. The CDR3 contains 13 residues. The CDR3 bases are TGTGCCAGCAGTCGCTCTGGAGTGGATACGCAGTATTTT. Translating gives CASSRSGVDTQYF.

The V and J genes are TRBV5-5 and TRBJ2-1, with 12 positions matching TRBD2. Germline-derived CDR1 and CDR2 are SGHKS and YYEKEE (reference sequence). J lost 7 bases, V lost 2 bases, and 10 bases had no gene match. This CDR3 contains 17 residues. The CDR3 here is CASSFRLAGALGNEQFF. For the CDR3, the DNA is TGTGCCAGCAGCTTTAGACTAGCGGGAGCCCTAGGGAATGAGCAGTTCTTC.

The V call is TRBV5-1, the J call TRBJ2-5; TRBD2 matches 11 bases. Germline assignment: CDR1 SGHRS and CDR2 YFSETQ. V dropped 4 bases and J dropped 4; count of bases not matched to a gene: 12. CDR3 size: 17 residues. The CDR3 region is CASSTLLAGGSRETQYF. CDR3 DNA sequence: TGCGCCAGCAGCACCCTTTTAGCGGGGGGGTCCAGAGAGACCCAGTACTTC. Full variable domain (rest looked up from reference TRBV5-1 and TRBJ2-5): KAGVTQTPRYLIKTRGQQVTLSCSPISGHRSVSWYQQTPGQGLQFLFEYFSETQRNKGNFPGRFSGRQFSNSRSEMNVSTLELGDSALYLCASSTLLAGGSRETQYFGPGTRLLVL.

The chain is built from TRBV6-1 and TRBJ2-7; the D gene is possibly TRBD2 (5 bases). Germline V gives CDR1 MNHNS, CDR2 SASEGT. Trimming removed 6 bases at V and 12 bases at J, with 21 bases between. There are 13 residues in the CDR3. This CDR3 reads CASSEGPRSWWYF. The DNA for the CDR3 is TGTGCCAGCAGCGAGGGTCCCAGAAGTTGGTGGTACTTC.

The CDR3 spells CATRSRGGSEQFF. CDR3 nucleotides: TGTGCCACCAGATCGCGGGGGGGCTCTGAGCAGTTCTTC. The chain couples TRBV7-2 to TRBJ2-1; 9 bases are shared with TRBD2. The CDR3 runs 13 residues. With 10 bases clipped from V and 9 bases from J, the junction kept 10 bases outside the gene matches. The germline gives CDR1 SGHTA, CDR2 FQGNSA.

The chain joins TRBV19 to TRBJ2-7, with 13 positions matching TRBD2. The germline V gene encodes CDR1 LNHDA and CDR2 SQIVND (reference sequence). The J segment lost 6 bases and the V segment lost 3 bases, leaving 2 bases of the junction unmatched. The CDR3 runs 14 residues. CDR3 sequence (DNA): TGTGCCAGTAGTATGGGACTAGCGGGAACCGAGCAGTACTTC. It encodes CASSMGLAGTEQYF.

CDR3 sequence: CSVEDRGSYEQYF. Here the CDR3 DNA reads TGCAGCGTTGAAGACAGGGGTTCCTACGAGCAGTACTTC. The chain carries TRBV29-1 and TRBJ2-7; D may be TRBD1 (6 bases). There are 13 residues in the CDR3. Germline CDR1 reads SQVTM; CDR2 reads ANQGSEA. The ends were cut back, 0 bases at V and 1 base at J, with 7 bases in the middle.

CDR3 residues: CASSSGRAFSYNEQFF. In DNA form, the CDR3 reads TGTGCCAGCAGCTCCGGCAGGGCCTTCTCCTACAATGAGCAGTTCTTC. The J gene is TRBJ2-1, the V gene TRBV11-3; the D gene is possibly TRBD1 (5 bases). V was clipped by 4 bases and J by 0 bases, with 13 bases between them. CDR1 SGHNT and CDR2 YENEEA come from the germline V gene. This CDR3 is 16 amino acids long.

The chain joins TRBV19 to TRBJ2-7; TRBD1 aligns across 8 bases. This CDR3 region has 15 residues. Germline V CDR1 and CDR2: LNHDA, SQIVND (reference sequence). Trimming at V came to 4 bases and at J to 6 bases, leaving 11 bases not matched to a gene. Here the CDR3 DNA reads TGTGCCAGTAGTAGCGCGACAGGGGTCGTAGGCGAGCAGTACTTC. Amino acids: CASSSATGVVGEQYF.

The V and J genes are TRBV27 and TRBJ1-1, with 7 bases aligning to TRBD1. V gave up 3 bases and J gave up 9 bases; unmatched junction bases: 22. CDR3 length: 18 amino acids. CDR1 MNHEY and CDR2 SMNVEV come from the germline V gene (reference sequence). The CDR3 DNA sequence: TGTGCCAGCAGTTTGTTTTCCTCCCAGGGACAGAGTCTTCGGAAAGCTTTCTTT. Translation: CASSLFSSQGQSLRKAFF.